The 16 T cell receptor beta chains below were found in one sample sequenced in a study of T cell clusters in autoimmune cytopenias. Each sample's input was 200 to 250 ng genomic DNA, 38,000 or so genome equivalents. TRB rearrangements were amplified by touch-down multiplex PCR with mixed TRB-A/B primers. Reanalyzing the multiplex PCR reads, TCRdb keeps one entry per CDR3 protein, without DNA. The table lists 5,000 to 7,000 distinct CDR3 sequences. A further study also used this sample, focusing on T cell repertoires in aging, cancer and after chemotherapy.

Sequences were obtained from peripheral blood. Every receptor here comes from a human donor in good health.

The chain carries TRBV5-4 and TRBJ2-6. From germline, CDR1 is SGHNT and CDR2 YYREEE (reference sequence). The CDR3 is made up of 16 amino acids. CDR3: CASSLFGGSGANVLTF.

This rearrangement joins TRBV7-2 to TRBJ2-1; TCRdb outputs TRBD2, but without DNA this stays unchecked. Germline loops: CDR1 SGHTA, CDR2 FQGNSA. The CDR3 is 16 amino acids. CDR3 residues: CASSPRSASGYNEQFF.

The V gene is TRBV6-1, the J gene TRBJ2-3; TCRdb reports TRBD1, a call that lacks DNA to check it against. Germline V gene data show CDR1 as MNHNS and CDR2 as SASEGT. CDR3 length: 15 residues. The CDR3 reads CASSSTRDITDTQYF.

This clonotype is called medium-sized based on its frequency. This CDR3 reads CASRSRLAGVETQYF. This chain uses TRBV11-1 with TRBJ2-5; TCRdb returns TRBD2, unconfirmable since there is no DNA. Germline CDR1 is SGHAT and CDR2 is FQDESV (reference sequence). The CDR3 is 15 residues long.

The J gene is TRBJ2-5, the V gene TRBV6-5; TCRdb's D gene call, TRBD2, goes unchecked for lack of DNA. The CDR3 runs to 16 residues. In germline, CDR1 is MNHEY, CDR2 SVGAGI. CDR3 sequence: CASLRGSGRAGETQYF.

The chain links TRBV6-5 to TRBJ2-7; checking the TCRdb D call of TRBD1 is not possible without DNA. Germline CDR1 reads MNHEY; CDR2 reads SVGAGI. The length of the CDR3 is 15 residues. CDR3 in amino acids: CASSPGTGAVSEQYF.

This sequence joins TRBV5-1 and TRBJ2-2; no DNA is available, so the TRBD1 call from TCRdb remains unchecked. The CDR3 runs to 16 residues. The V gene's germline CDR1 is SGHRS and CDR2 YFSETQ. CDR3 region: CASSLVAQGGAGELFF.

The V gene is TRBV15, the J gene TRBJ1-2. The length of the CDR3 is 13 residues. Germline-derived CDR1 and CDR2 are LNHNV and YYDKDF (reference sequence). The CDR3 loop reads CATSTGANYGYTF.

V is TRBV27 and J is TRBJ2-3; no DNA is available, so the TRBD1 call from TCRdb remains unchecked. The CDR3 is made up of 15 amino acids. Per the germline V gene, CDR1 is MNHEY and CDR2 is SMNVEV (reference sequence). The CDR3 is CASSLSGRVPDTQYF.

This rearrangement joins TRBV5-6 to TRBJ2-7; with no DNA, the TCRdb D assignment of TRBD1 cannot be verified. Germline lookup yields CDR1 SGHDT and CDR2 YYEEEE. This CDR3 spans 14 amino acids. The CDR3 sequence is CASSRQGTSNEQYF.

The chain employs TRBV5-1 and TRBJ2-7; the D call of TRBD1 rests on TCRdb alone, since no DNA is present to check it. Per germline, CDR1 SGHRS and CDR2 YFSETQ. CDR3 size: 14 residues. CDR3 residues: CASSSDRGMDEQYF.

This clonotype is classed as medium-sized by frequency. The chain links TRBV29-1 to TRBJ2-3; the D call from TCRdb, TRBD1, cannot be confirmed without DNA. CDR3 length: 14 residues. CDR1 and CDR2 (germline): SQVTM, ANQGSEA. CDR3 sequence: CSVSRGRITDTQYF.

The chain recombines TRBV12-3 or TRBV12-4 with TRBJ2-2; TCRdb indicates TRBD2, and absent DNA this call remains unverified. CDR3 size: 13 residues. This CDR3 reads CASSGLVPGELFF.

The CDR3: CASSEIVGRGYEQYF. The rearrangement joins TRBV6-5 to TRBJ2-7. CDR3 length equals 15 residues. Germline values: CDR1 MNHEY, CDR2 SVGAGI.

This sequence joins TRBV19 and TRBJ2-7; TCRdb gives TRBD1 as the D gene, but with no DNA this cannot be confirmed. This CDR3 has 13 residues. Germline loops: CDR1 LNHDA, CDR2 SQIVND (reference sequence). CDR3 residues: CASSGDGTYEQYF.

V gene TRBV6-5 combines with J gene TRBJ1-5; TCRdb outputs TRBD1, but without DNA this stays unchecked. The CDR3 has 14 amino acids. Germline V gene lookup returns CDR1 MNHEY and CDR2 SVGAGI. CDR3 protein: CASRAGGAGQPQHF.